This T cell receptor beta chain was sequenced for a study of T cells in localized non-small cell lung cancer. Broader study findings: Appearing in adjacent lung were a median about 59 of the top 100 tumor clones. Sequencing, confined to only one tumor region, leaves heterogeneity possible.

Method: immunoSEQ multiplex PCR; TCRdb's copy keeps in-frame clones and lacks some. The repertoire holds fewer than 25,000 clones, with about nine tenths as singletons. The CDR3 covers 13 residues. Trimming took 2 bases from V and 12 from J, leaving 17 bases between them. The germline gives CDR1 KGHSH, CDR2 LQKENI. With regard to this clone: No antigen is known for it.

The sequence came from a woman aged 40-75 years with stage I lung adenocarcinoma. The genes are TRBV18 and TRBJ2-7, with D tentatively TRBD1 (6 bases). Source: peripheral blood, taken before any cancer treatment. The CDR3 coding sequence is TGTGCCAGCTCACCAGCCGTCCCAGGGGCCCCGTACTTC. Translated: CASSPAVPGAPYF.